A selection of T cell receptor beta chains follows, all from one sample in a study of Graves' ophthalmopathy and Graves' hyperthyroidism. TCRdb passed the multiplex PCR reads through MiXCR, listing each CDR3 protein once. This sample yields around 670,000 distinct CDR3 sequences, of which roughly two fifths are seen a single time; about 40% belongs to the top ten. The sample consisted of peripheral blood. Receptors were obtained from an adult man with Graves' ophthalmopathy. Each CDR3 is given with its conserved first and last residue. Each record gives: CDR3 length, D gene, V gene, clone size, J gene, CDR3 DNA, CDR3 protein. A D gene is named only where the DNA matches it firmly. Clone sizes are given selectively: once, few, many, or a class where the clone is expanded.

15,TRBD1,TRBV19,-,TRBJ1-5,TGTGCCAGTAGTGCCGCCGGGACAGGGGATCAGCCCCAGCATTTT,CASSAAGTGDQPQHF
14,-,TRBV7-2,-,TRBJ2-7,TGTGCCAGCAGCTTAGCTAGTTCCTCCTACGGGCAGTACTTC,CASSLASSSYGQYF
18,TRBD1,TRBV11-2,few,TRBJ2-6,TGTGCCAGCAGCTTAGTAATGGGACAGTTTACGGGGGCCAACGTCCTGACTTTC,CASSLVMGQFTGANVLTF
13,-,TRBV2,many,TRBJ2-7,TGTGCCAGCAAGGGCGGTCAGTCGGGCGAGCAGTACTTC,CASKGGQSGEQYF
14,TRBD1,TRBV9,many,TRBJ1-6,TGTGCCAGCACGCGCGGGACAGGGAGTTCACCCCTCCACTTT,CASTRGTGSSPLHF
13,-,TRBV7-2,-,TRBJ1-4,TGTGCCAGCAGCTTTGGAGGGGGAGCGGAACTGTTTTTT,CASSFGGGAELFF
14,TRBD1,TRBV5-1,many,TRBJ2-2,TGCGCCAGCAGCTCTAACACAGGGGTTGGGGAGCTGTTTTTT,CASSSNTGVGELFF
14,-,TRBV7-9,-,TRBJ2-1,TGTGCCAGCAGCTTAGCGGGAGTGGTGGGTGAGCAGTTCTTC,CASSLAGVVGEQFF
14,-,TRBV5-6,-,TRBJ2-7,TGTGCCAGCAGCTGGGACGACGGGGCCTACGAGCAGTACTTC,CASSWDDGAYEQYF
17,TRBD2,TRBV11-2,few,TRBJ2-5,TGTGCCAGCAGCCGGCCGGTTCGGGAGGTAAATCGAGAGACCCAGTACTTC,CASSRPVREVNRETQYF
18,TRBD1,TRBV12-3/TRBV12-4,few,TRBJ1-3,TGTGCCAGCAGTAGGTCGGCAGGGGGCCTTAGCTCTGGAAACACCATATATTTT,CASSRSAGGLSSGNTIYF
13,-,TRBV20-1,few,TRBJ1-5,TGCAGTGCTAGAGTAGCGTCGGGGCAGCCCCAGCATTTT,CSARVASGQPQHF
15,-,TRBV12-3/TRBV12-4,few,TRBJ2-5,TGTGCCAGCAGCCAAGACAGTATCGTCCAAGAGACCCAGTACTTC,CASSQDSIVQETQYF
12,-,TRBV20-1,many,TRBJ2-7,TGCAGTGCTAGTTTACAGGCTTACGAGCAGTACTTC,CSASLQAYEQYF
15,-,TRBV5-4,few,TRBJ1-1,TGTGCCAGCAGCCCATTAACAGGCAGTCGACCTGAAGCTTTCTTT,CASSPLTGSRPEAFF
14,-,TRBV25-1,-,TRBJ2-5,TGTGCCAGCAGTGAAATCGGGGCGGAAGAGACCCAGTACTTC,CASSEIGAEETQYF
13,-,TRBV27,-,TRBJ1-1,TGTGCCAGCAAAGCGGGGGGAAGCACTGAAGCTTTCTTT,CASKAGGSTEAFF
19,TRBD2,TRBV7-9,-,TRBJ2-7,TGTGCCAGCAGCTTAGACTCCGGGACTAGCGGGCGATTGGCCTACGAGCAGTACTTC,CASSLDSGTSGRLAYEQYF
13,-,TRBV29-1,many,TRBJ1-1,TGCAGCGTCATAGAGTCGGCAGACTTTGAAGCTTTCTTT,CSVIESADFEAFF
12,-,TRBV11-2,-,TRBJ2-7,TGTGCCAGCAGTTTAAGGCCCCCCGAGCAGTACTTC,CASSLRPPEQYF
16,-,TRBV10-1,-,TRBJ1-1,TGCGCCAGCAGTGAGTGCCAACCTCAGGGGAGCACTGAAGCTTTCTTT,CASSECQPQGSTEAFF
15,TRBD1,TRBV7-9,-,TRBJ1-2,TGTGCCAGCAGCTCCTATACCGGGACAGCCTATGGCTACACCTTC,CASSSYTGTAYGYTF
15,TRBD1,TRBV7-8,many,TRBJ2-5,TGTGCCAGCAGCCCCGGACAGGGGAGAGCAGAGACCCAGTACTTC,CASSPGQGRAETQYF
14,TRBD1,TRBV24-1,once,TRBJ1-5,TGTGCCACCAGGGTGGGACAGGGCACTCAGCCCCAGCATTTT,CATRVGQGTQPQHF
14,-,TRBV29-1,-,TRBJ1-4,TGCAGCGTTGTCTCGGACGCCGAAAGGGAAAAACTGTTTTTT,CSVVSDAEREKLFF
15,-,TRBV28,few,TRBJ1-6,TGTGCCAGCAGTCTCAGTGGACAGTCCAATTCACCCCTCCACTTT,CASSLSGQSNSPLHF
14,-,TRBV7-2,-,TRBJ1-2,TGTGCCAGCAGCTTAGGCGGGACGACCTATGGCTACACCTTC,CASSLGGTTYGYTF
15,-,TRBV9,many,TRBJ1-6,TGTGCCAGCAGCGTAGACCCCTTGGGGAATTCACCCCTCCACTTT,CASSVDPLGNSPLHF
16,TRBD2,TRBV29-1,-,TRBJ2-5,TGCAGCGTTCACACTAGCGGGGGGGCGTCGGGGGAGACCCAGTACTTC,CSVHTSGGASGETQYF
16,-,TRBV5-8,-,TRBJ2-7,TGTGCCAGCAGCCAAGTAATCCGGGGGAGGTCCTACGAGCAGTACTTC,CASSQVIRGRSYEQYF
15,-,TRBV24-1,-,TRBJ1-5,TGTGCCACCAGTGACCCAGGGAAGCAGGGTCAGCCCCAGCATTTT,CATSDPGKQGQPQHF
15,TRBD2,TRBV9,-,TRBJ2-5,TGTGCCAGCAGCCCGGGGGGACGCATACAAGAGACCCAGTACTTC,CASSPGGRIQETQYF
20,-,TRBV7-2,-,TRBJ2-2,TGTGCCAGCAGCTTAGGTCTCTTTATTCGGGGGGCCAGAAACACCGGGGAGCTGTTTTTT,CASSLGLFIRGARNTGELFF